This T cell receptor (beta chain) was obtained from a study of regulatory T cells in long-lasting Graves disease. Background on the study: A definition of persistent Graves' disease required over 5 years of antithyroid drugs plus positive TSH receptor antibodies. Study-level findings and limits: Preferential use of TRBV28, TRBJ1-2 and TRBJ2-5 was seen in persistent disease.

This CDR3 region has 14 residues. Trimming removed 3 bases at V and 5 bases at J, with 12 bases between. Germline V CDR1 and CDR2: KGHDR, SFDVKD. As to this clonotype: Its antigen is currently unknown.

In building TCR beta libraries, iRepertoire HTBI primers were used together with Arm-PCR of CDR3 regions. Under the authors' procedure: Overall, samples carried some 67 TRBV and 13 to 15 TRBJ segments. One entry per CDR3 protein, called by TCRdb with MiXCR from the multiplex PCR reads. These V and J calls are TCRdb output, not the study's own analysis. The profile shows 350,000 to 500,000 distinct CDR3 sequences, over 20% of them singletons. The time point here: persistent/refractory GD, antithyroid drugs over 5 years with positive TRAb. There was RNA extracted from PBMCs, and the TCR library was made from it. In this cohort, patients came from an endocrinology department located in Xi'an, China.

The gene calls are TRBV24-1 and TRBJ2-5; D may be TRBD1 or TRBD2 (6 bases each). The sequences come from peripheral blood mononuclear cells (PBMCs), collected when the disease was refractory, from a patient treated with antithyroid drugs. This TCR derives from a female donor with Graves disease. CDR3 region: CATSDPRGAETQYF. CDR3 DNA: TGTGCCACCAGTGATCCTAGGGGGGCCGAGACCCAGTACTTC.